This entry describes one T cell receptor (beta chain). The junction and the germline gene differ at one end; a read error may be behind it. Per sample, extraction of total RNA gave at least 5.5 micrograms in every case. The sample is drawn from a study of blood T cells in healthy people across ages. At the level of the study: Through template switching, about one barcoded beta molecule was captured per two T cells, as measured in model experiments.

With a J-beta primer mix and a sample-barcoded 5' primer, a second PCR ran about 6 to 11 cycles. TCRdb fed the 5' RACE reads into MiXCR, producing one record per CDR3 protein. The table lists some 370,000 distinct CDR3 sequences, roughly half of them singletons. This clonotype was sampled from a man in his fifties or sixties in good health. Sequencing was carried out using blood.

CDR3 sequence (DNA): TGTGCCAGCAGTTTAAGCCCGGCCGGAGAGACCCAGCACTTC. Its translation is CASSLSPAGETQHF. The chain employs TRBV27 and TRBJ2-5; no clear D. The CDR3 length is 14 residues. CDR1 and CDR2 (germline): MNHEY, SMNVEV (reference sequence).